This entry features one T cell receptor beta chain sequence. Its antigen is as yet unknown. The method was immunoSEQ multiplex PCR; TCRdb's version includes in-frame clones alone and lacks a portion of them. The sample lists 200,000 to 250,000 clones; over 50% were seen once. This entry is derived from a study of shared clonotypes between healthy human individuals. Study outcomes and limitations: With a handful of donors compared, around 5.4% of naive CD4 clonotypes were shared. Memory subsets generally showed lower estimated richness than naive subsets.

Trimming cost V 2 bases and J 3 bases, with 14 bases left between them. The CDR3 runs to 15 residues. Per the germline V gene, CDR1 is MNHNS and CDR2 is SASEGT. The rearrangement uses TRBV6-1 and TRBJ2-7; D gene unclear. The sequence was obtained from a man in his thirties or forties in good health. Source material: memory CD4+ T cells sorted from blood. Noted subset: CD45RA-negative fraction. The CDR3 is CASSEWGGEFYEQYF. The CDR3 DNA reads as TGTGCCAGCAGTGAATGGGGTGGAGAATTCTACGAGCAGTACTTC.